This T cell receptor (beta chain) emerged from a study of T cells after yellow fever vaccination. Only one count was recorded for this clonotype. Given a much more abundant clone one base away, this may be a read error. Germline V gene sequence: CDR1 MNHEY, CDR2 SMNVEV (reference sequence). The CDR3 has 12 amino acids. TCRdb analysed the 5' RACE reads with MiXCR anew, one entry per CDR3 protein. Found here are approximately 70,000 distinct CDR3 sequences, roughly 7% of them singletons; the top ten hold around 29%. V usage is TRBV27 and J usage is TRBJ2-5; D not resolved. The sample consisted of CD8+ T cells sorted from PBMCs, taken 9 to 11 days after the first yellow fever vaccination. This clonotype was obtained from a man between 18 and 29 years old who received the YFV17D yellow fever vaccine. CDR3 in amino acids: CASSLGQEAQYF. The CDR3 DNA follows: TGTGCCAGCAGTTTAGGGCAAGAGGCCCAGTACTTC.